This T cell receptor beta chain was obtained from a study of cytomegalovirus exposure and HLA in healthy donors. Study outcomes and limitations: Associated with HLA alleles at 0.05 false discovery rate in a later analysis were 16,951 TCR beta sequences. Over 150 TCR beta chains were listed as cytomegalovirus-associated.

With respect to this clone: The antigen is not known.

PCR amplification relied on 60 Vbeta primers (plus 13 Jbeta primers). Data came from immunoSEQ multiplex PCR; TCRdb stores just in-frame clones and leaves some out. This sample has 250,000 to 350,000 clones, with 70% to 90% found just once. Looked up from germline, CDR1 is SEHNR and CDR2 is FQNEAQ (reference sequence). The CDR3 is 15 residues long. J gave up 3 bases and V 3 bases, and 7 bases lay outside the gene matches. Sequenced: PBMCs. The receptor was derived from a young woman in good health and CMV-seronegative. This chain connects TRBV7-9 to TRBJ2-7, with 8 bases fitting TRBD1. Here the CDR3 reads CASSFSGQDYYEQYF. In nucleotides, the CDR3 is TGTGCCAGCAGCTTTTCGGGACAGGACTACTACGAGCAGTACTTC.